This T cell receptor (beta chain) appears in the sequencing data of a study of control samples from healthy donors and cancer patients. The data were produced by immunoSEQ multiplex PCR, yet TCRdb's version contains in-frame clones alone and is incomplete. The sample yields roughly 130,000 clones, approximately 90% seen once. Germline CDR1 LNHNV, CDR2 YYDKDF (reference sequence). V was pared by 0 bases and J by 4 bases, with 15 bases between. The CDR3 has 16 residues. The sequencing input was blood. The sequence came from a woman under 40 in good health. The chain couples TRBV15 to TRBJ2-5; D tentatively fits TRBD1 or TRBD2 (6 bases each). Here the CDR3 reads CATSRDGGGVGETQYF. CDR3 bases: TGTGCCACCAGCAGAGATGGGGGCGGGGTGGGAGAGACCCAGTACTTC. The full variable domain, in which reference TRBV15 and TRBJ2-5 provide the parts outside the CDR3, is DAMVIQNPRYQVTQFGKPVTLSCSQTLNHNVMYWYQQKSSQAPKLLFHYYDKDFNNEADTPDNFQSRRPNTSFCFLDIRSPGLGDTAMYLCATSRDGGGVGETQYFGPGTRLLVL.